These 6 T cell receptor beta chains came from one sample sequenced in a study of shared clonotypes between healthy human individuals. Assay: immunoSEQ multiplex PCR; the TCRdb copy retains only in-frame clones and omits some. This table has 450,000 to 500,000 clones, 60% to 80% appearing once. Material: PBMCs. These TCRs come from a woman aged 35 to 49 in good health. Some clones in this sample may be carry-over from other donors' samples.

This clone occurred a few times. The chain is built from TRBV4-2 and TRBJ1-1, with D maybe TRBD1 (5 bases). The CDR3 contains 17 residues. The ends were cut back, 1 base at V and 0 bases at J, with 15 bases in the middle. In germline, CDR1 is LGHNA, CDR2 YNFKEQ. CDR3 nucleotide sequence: TGTGCCAGCAGCCAAGTAACAGGAGACAACATGAACACTGAAGCTTTCTTT. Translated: CASSQVTGDNMNTEAFF.

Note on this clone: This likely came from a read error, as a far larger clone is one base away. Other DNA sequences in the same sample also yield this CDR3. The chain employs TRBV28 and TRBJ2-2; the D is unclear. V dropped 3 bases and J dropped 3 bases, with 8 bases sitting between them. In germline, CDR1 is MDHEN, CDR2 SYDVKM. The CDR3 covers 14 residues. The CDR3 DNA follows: TGTGCCAGCAGTTTTTTGGGCTACACCGGGGAGCTGTTTTTT. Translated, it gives CASSFLGYTGELFF.

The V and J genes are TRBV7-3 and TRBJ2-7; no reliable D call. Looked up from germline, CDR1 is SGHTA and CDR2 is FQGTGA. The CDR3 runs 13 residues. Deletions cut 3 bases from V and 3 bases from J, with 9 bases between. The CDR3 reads CASSFTRGYEQYF. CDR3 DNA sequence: TGTGCCAGCAGCTTCACCCGTGGCTACGAGCAGTACTTC.

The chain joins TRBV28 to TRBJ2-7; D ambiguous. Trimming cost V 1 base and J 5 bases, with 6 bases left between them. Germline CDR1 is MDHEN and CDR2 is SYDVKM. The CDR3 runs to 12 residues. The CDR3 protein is CASSLFRNEQYF. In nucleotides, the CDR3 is TGTGCCAGCAGTTTATTTAGAAACGAGCAGTACTTC. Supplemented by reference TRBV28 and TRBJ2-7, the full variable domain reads DVKVTQSSRYLVKRTGEKVFLECVQDMDHENMFWYRQDPGLGLRLIYFSYDVKMKEKGDIPEGYSVSREKKERFSLILESASTNQTSMYLCASSLFRNEQYFGPGTRLTVT.

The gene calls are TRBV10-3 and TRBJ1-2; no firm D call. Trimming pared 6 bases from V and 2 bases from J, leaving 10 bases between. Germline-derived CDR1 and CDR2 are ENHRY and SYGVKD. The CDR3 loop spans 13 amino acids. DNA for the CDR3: TGTGCCATCAGCCTAGACGGCAACTATGGCTACACCTTC. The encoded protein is CAISLDGNYGYTF.

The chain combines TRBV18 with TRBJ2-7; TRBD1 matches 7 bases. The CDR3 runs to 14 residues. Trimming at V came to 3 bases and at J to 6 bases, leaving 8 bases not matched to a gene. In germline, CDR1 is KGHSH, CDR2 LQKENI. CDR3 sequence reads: CASSPPGQSGEQYF. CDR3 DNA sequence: TGTGCCAGCTCACCCCCGGGACAGTCGGGCGAGCAGTACTTC.